Each of the 5 T cell receptor beta chains below was sequenced from the same sample in a study of T cells in Graves' hyperthyroidism and ophthalmopathy. Regions amplified from RNA transcripts were the TCR beta CDR3 regions. The HTBI primer set was used in a first-round RT-PCR of the TCR CDR3. TCRdb independently ran MiXCR on the multiplex PCR reads; one entry per CDR3 protein. The table shows about 770,000 distinct CDR3 sequences, with around a sixth occurring only once. Sequencing was done on a sample of blood. The receptors were sampled from a woman in her fifties or sixties with Graves' hyperthyroidism that later progressed to Graves' ophthalmopathy.

In its sample, this clonotype was seen many times. The rearrangement uses TRBV18 and TRBJ2-5, with TRBD1 matching over 7 bases. Germline loops: CDR1 KGHSH, CDR2 LQKENI. This CDR3 is built from 14 residues. The junction had 8 bases not matched to a gene; V was cut back by 6 bases and J by 4 bases. CDR3 nucleotides: TGTGCCAGCTCCAAACAGGGGCCGAGAGAGACCCAGTACTTC. As protein: CASSKQGPRETQYF.

A few counts support this clonotype. One end of the junction fails to match germline, which may point to a read error. This rearrangement joins TRBV6-1 to TRBJ1-6; possibly TRBD1 for D (5 bases). The CDR3 totals 12 residues. Germline lookup yields CDR1 MNHNS and CDR2 SASEGT. CDR3 protein: CAGRDLDSPLHF. DNA for the CDR3: TGTGCCGGCAGGGACTTGGATTCACCCCTCCACTTT.

This clonotype was seen ten or more times. V and J are TRBV5-1 and TRBJ2-3; 7 bases align to TRBD1. V gave up 7 bases and J gave up 0 bases; unmatched junction bases: 11. This CDR3 is 16 amino acids long. Per the germline V gene, CDR1 is SGHRS and CDR2 is YFSETQ. The chain's CDR3 is CASARTGVTSTDTQYF. CDR3 DNA: TGCGCCAGCGCACGTACAGGGGTCACTAGCACAGATACGCAGTATTTT.

In its sample, this clonotype was seen a few times. This chain connects TRBV7-9 to TRBJ1-1; D gene uncertain. CDR1 and CDR2 from the germline V gene are SEHNR and FQNEAQ (reference sequence). This CDR3 contains 15 residues. Trimming pared 0 bases from V and 4 bases from J, leaving 12 bases between. The CDR3 here is CASSLAGFKGTEAFF. CDR3 DNA: TGTGCCAGCAGCTTAGCGGGCTTTAAAGGCACTGAAGCTTTCTTT.

This clonotype has a count of ten or more. The gene calls are TRBV9 and TRBJ1-5, with D perhaps matching TRBD1 (5 bases). Germline CDR1 and CDR2: SGDLS and YYNGEE. The germline V and J ends were trimmed by 2 bases and 1 base, with 7 bases remaining between them. There are 14 residues in the CDR3. In DNA form, the CDR3 reads TGTGCCAGCAGCGTCCGGGACAGCAATCAGCCCCAGCATTTT. Amino acids: CASSVRDSNQPQHF. Complete variable domain (other parts from reference TRBV9 and TRBJ1-5): DSGVTQTPKHLITATGQRVTLRCSPRSGDLSVYWYQQSLDQGLQFLIQYYNGEERAKGNILERFSAQQFPDLHSELNLSSLELGDSALYFCASSVRDSNQPQHFGDGTRLSIL.